The 10 T cell receptor beta chains listed next were all sequenced from one sample in a study of T-cell memory formation after mild COVID-19. In TCRdb, the 5' RACE reads were re-called with MiXCR into one record per CDR3 protein. The sample records 310,000 or so distinct CDR3 sequences, approximately 15% being singletons. Sequencing input: PBMCs or a T cell subset sorted from them (not recorded which). These receptors were collected from a young man who had mild COVID-19 (a few samples of this study predate the infection). Cell type and time point are not known.

In DNA, the CDR3 is TGTGCCAGCAGCGTCGACAGGGGGCTGAGTGAAGCTTTCTTT. This translates into CASSVDRGLSEAFF. This sequence joins TRBV9 and TRBJ1-1, with TRBD1 matching over 10 bases. J was trimmed by 7 bases and V by 2 bases; bases with no gene match: 5. CDR1 is SGDLS, CDR2 YYNGEE, per germline. The CDR3 contains 14 residues.

This clonotype was seen repeatedly, ten times or more. V usage is TRBV7-2 and J usage is TRBJ2-3; tentatively, D is TRBD1 (5 bases). Between the trimmed V and J ends, which lost 2 bases and 3 bases, there was a span of 9 bases. The germline V gene encodes CDR1 SGHTA and CDR2 FQGNSA. This CDR3 spans 14 amino acids. CDR3 nucleotides: TGTGCCAGCAGCTTATCCAGGGCGACAGATACGCAGTATTTT. Translation gives CASSLSRATDTQYF. Looking up the rest from reference TRBV7-2 and TRBJ2-3 gives the full variable domain: GAGVSQSPSNKVTEKGKDVELRCDPISGHTALYWYRQSLGQGLEFLIYFQGNSAPDKSGLPSDRFSAERTGGSVSTLTIQRTQQEDSAVYLCASSLSRATDTQYFGPGTRLTVL.

At least ten counts were recorded for this clonotype. The chain employs TRBV4-2 and TRBJ2-1; TRBD1 aligns across 8 bases. This CDR3 comprises 15 residues. Germline loops: CDR1 LGHNA, CDR2 YNFKEQ. V lost 0 bases to trimming and J lost 4 bases; unmatched junction nucleotides: 2. The CDR3 DNA reads TGTGCCAGCAGCCAAGAGACAGGGGATTACAATGAGCAGTTCTTC. It encodes CASSQETGDYNEQFF.

The chain is built from TRBV4-1 and TRBJ2-5; a possible D gene is TRBD2 (6 bases). Germline CDR1 reads MGHRA; CDR2 reads YSYEKL. CDR3 length: 15 amino acids. The ends were cut back, 0 bases at V and 7 bases at J, with 15 bases in the middle. Written as DNA, the CDR3 is TGCGCCAGCAGCCAAGATTTGGACTATGGGGGGACCCAGTACTTC. Residues: CASSQDLDYGGTQYF.

The CDR3 coding sequence is TGTGCCATCAGTGAGTGGGGACAGTCGTCCTACGAGCAGTACGTC. Its translation is CAISEWGQSSYEQYV. The chain has TRBV10-3 and TRBJ2-7; the match to TRBD1 covers 7 bases. The V gene's germline CDR1 is ENHRY and CDR2 SYGVKD. The ends lost 1 base at V and 1 base at J; junction bases unmatched: 4. CDR3 length: 15 amino acids.

The chain employs TRBV20-1 and TRBJ1-6, with a possible D match to TRBD1 (5 bases). V shed 5 bases and J shed 8 bases, with 22 bases lying between them. The CDR3 length is 16 residues. The V gene's germline CDR1 is DFQATT and CDR2 SNEGSKA (reference sequence). The CDR3 sequence is CSAPSSGSGMDSPLHF. CDR3 DNA sequence: TGCAGTGCTCCTTCATCGGGGTCAGGGATGGATTCACCCCTCCACTTT.

There are a few counts of this clonotype. The chain carries TRBV6-6 and TRBJ2-3, with D unclear. This CDR3 is 13 amino acids long. Between the trimmed V and J ends, which lost 2 bases and 4 bases, there was a span of 7 bases. The germline gives CDR1 MNHNY, CDR2 SVGAGI (reference sequence). CDR3 amino acids: CASSYPLSDTQYF. For the CDR3, the DNA is TGTGCCAGCAGTTACCCTCTTTCAGATACGCAGTATTTT.

This clonotype was seen only a few times. The chain employs TRBV20-1 and TRBJ1-3; TRBD1 aligns across 11 bases. In germline, CDR1 is DFQATT, CDR2 SNEGSKA (reference sequence). The CDR3 length is 15 residues. V shed 6 bases, J shed 3 bases, and the junction held 7 bases outside the gene matches. The CDR3 protein is CSARAGTGGGNTIYF. The CDR3 DNA follows: TGCAGTGCCCGAGCGGGGACAGGGGGTGGAAACACCATATATTTT.

The chain uses TRBV2 and TRBJ2-2, with D perhaps matching TRBD2 (6 bases). CDR1 is SNHLY and CDR2 is FYNNEI in the germline V gene. Trimming removed 4 bases at V and 7 bases at J, with 22 bases between. There are 17 residues in the CDR3. The CDR3 coding sequence is TGTGCCAGCAGTGGACTCTTCGGGGGTATGGAGGACGGGGAGCTGTTTTTT. Translating it yields CASSGLFGGMEDGELFF.

The gene calls are TRBV3-1 and TRBJ2-6, with D uncertain. The CDR3 length is 12 residues. The V end lost 0 bases, the J end lost 13 bases, and 7 bases lay between the germline ends. CDR1 is LGHDT and CDR2 is YNNKEL in the germline V gene (reference sequence). The CDR3 here is CASSQDLGVLTF. DNA for the CDR3: TGTGCCAGCAGCCAAGATCTAGGGGTCCTGACTTTC.